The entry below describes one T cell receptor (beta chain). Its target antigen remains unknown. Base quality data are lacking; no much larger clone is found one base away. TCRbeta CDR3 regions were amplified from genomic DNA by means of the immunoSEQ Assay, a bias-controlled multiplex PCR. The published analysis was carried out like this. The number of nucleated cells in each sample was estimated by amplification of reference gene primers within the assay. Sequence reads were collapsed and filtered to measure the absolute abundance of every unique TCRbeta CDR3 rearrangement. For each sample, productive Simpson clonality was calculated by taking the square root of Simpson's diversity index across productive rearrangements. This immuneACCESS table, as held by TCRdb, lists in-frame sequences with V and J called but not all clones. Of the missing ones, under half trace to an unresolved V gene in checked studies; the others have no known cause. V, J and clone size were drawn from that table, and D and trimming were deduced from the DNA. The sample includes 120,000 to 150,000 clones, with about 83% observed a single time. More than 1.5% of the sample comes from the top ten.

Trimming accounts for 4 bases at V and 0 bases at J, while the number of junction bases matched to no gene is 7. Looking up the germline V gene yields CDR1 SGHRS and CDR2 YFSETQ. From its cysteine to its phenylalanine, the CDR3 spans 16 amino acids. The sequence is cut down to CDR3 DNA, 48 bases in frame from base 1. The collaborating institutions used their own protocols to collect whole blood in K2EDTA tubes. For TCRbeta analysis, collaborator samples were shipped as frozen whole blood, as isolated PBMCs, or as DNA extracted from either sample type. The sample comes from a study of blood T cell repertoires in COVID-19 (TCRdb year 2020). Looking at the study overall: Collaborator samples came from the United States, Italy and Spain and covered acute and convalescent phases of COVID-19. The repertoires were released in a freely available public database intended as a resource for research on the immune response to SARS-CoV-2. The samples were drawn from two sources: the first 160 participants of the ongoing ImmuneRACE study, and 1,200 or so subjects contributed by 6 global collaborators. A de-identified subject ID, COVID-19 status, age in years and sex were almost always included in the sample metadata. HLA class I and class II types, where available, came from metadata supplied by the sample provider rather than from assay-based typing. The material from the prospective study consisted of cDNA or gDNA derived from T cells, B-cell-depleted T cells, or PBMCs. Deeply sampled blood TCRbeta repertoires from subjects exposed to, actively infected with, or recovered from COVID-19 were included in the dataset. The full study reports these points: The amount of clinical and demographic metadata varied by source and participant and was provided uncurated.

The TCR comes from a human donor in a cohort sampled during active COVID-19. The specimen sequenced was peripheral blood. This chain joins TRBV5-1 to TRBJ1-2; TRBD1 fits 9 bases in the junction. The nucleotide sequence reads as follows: TGCGCCAGCAGCATGGGGACAGGGTCAGCTAACTATGGCTACACCTTC. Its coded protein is CASSMGTGSANYGYTF. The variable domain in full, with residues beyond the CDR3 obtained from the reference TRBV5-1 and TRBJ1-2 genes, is KAGVTQTPRYLIKTRGQQVTLSCSPISGHRSVSWYQQTPGQGLQFLFEYFSETQRNKGNFPGRFSGRQFSNSRSEMNVSTLELGDSALYLCASSMGTGSANYGYTFGSGTRLTVV.